The 19 T cell receptor beta chains presented below share a single source sample, sequenced in a study of T cells after posttransplantation cyclophosphamide. The repertoire was sequenced with immunoSEQ multiplex PCR; TCRdb's copy has only in-frame clones and lacks some. This sample has about 32,000 clones, with around nine tenths found just once. Material: PBMCs. These receptors were obtained from a woman aged 40 to 50 with a blood cancer, CMV-positive, and with a related stem cell donor.

This chain uses TRBV5-6 with TRBJ2-7, with TRBD1 identical over 8 bases. Unmatched junction bases numbered 4, after V lost 5 bases and J lost 3 bases. CDR1 is SGHDT and CDR2 is YYEEEE in the germline V gene. This CDR3 has 13 amino acids. The DNA for the CDR3 is TGTGCCAGCAGGGGACAGGACCTCTACGAGCAGTACTTC. Translating it yields CASRGQDLYEQYF.

This chain connects TRBV27 to TRBJ2-7, with 10 bases aligning to TRBD1. This CDR3 has 14 amino acids. V was pared by 6 bases and J by 1 base, with 3 bases of the junction left unmatched. The germline V gene has CDR1 MNHEY and CDR2 SMNVEV (reference sequence). The DNA of the CDR3 is TGTGCCAGCAGCGGGACAGGGGTGTCCTACGAGCAGTACTTC. Translating gives CASSGTGVSYEQYF.

This chain uses TRBV15 with TRBJ1-1; no clear D gene. Germline V lookup: CDR1 LNHNV, CDR2 YYDKDF (reference sequence). V was shortened by 5 bases and J by 6 bases, with 16 bases between the two germline ends. The CDR3 runs 14 residues. The CDR3 DNA reads TGTGCCACCAGCTACATAGGAGGTAGCGCTGAAGCTTTCTTT. Amino acid sequence: CATSYIGGSAEAFF.

The chain is built from TRBV5-4 and TRBJ2-2; 7 bases are shared with TRBD2. The CDR3 is 13 amino acids. The germline CDR1 and CDR2 sequences are SGHNT and YYREEE (reference sequence). The ends lost 4 bases at V and 6 bases at J; junction bases unmatched: 3. The CDR3 region has the DNA TGTGCCAGCAGCCCGGGGAGGGCCGGGGAGCTGTTTTTT. Translation gives CASSPGRAGELFF. The variable domain in full, with the rest retrieved from reference TRBV5-4 and TRBJ2-2, is ETGVTQSPTHLIKTRGQQVTLRCSSQSGHNTVSWYQQALGQGPQFIFQYYREEENGRGNFPPRFSGLQFPNYSSELNVNALELDDSALYLCASSPGRAGELFFGEGSRLTVL.

This rearrangement joins TRBV5-1 to TRBJ2-5; D is uncertain. Germline CDR1 SGHRS, CDR2 YFSETQ. V dropped 4 bases and J dropped 1 base, with 5 bases sitting between them. The CDR3 covers 12 residues. CDR3 loop: CASSLTQETQYF. The CDR3 DNA is TGCGCCAGCAGCCTAACCCAAGAGACCCAGTACTTC.

This CDR3 is CASSERIRGYTEAFF. The CDR3 region has the DNA TGTGCCAGCAGTGAACGTATTCGCGGTTACACTGAAGCTTTCTTT. The genes are TRBV2 and TRBJ1-1, with D hard to call. V was shortened by 2 bases and J by 3 bases, with 13 bases between the two germline ends. This CDR3 has 15 residues. Germline V gene data show CDR1 as SNHLY and CDR2 as FYNNEI.

The chain links TRBV6-5 to TRBJ2-7; 7 nucleotides align to TRBD2. Germline assignment: CDR1 MNHEY and CDR2 SVGAGI. There are 15 residues in the CDR3. Germline trimming cut 2 bases from V and 1 base from J; bases unmatched to any gene: 5. CDR3 residues: CASSYQNGGSYEQYF. For the CDR3, the DNA is TGTGCCAGCAGTTACCAGAACGGGGGGTCCTACGAGCAGTACTTC.

Here the CDR3 DNA reads TGTGCCAGCAGCCCCGGGGGGGAGACCCAGTACTTC. It encodes CASSPGGETQYF. The chain employs TRBV28 and TRBJ2-5; 7 nucleotides match TRBD2. The trim removed 6 bases at V and 5 bases at J, leaving 3 bases unmatched. The V gene's germline CDR1 is MDHEN and CDR2 SYDVKM. CDR3 length: 12 residues.

V gene TRBV2 combines with J gene TRBJ2-5; TRBD1 matches 8 bases. This CDR3 has 16 residues. Per the germline V gene, CDR1 is SNHLY and CDR2 is FYNNEI. The J segment lost 5 bases and the V segment lost 2 bases, leaving 10 bases of the junction unmatched. CDR3 coding DNA: TGTGCCAGCAGTGAAATCCCAGGGGGCGTTTTGGAGACCCAGTACTTC. Amino acids: CASSEIPGGVLETQYF.

V and J are TRBV7-9 and TRBJ2-3; D might be TRBD1 (6 bases). The germline V gene has CDR1 SEHNR and CDR2 FQNEAQ (reference sequence). The V end was cut by 6 bases, the J end by 8 bases, with 12 bases between. This CDR3 region has 12 residues. The CDR3 is CASRPRQATQYF. The CDR3 DNA reads TGTGCCAGCAGACCGAGACAGGCTACGCAGTATTTT. The entire variable domain, with the rest obtained from reference TRBV7-9 and TRBJ2-3, is as follows: DTGVSQNPRHKITKRGQNVTFRCDPISEHNRLYWYRQTLGQGPEFLTYFQNEAQLEKSRLLSDRFSAERPKGSFSTLEIQRTEQGDSAMYLCASRPRQATQYFGPGTRLTVL.

This clone was found once. The CDR3 protein is CASIPDRGWGTEAFF. CDR3 sequence (DNA): TGTGCCAGCATCCCCGACAGGGGCTGGGGCACTGAAGCTTTCTTT. V usage is TRBV2 and J usage is TRBJ1-1, with 8 positions matching TRBD1. The J segment lost 4 bases and the V segment lost 7 bases, leaving 11 bases of the junction unmatched. The CDR3 totals 15 residues. Germline V CDR1 and CDR2: SNHLY, FYNNEI.

The CDR3 DNA reads as TGTGCCAGCGTCCGGGATTCGAGTCAGCCCCAGCATTTT. As protein: CASVRDSSQPQHF. V and J are TRBV6-5 and TRBJ1-5; D is undetermined. Between the trimmed V and J ends, which lost 8 bases and 6 bases, there was a span of 14 bases. This CDR3 contains 13 residues. Germline lookup yields CDR1 MNHEY and CDR2 SVGAGI.

The genes are TRBV6-1 and TRBJ2-5; tentative D call: TRBD2 (6 bases). TRBJ2-7 matches the DNA end more closely, so the J call is doubtful. The CDR3 is made up of 15 amino acids. The germline V gene encodes CDR1 MNHNS and CDR2 SASEGT. The CDR3 spells CASSGRDWYSYEQYF. The CDR3 region has the DNA TGTGCCAGCAGTGGACGGGACTGGTACTCCTACGAGCAGTACTTC.

The genes are TRBV7-3 and TRBJ2-3; D call uncertain. This CDR3 comprises 13 residues. Between the trimmed V and J ends, which lost 2 bases and 6 bases, there was a span of 9 bases. CDR1 is SGHTA and CDR2 is FQGTGA in the germline V gene. CDR3 residues: CASSLLASDTQYF. The CDR3 bases are TGTGCCAGCAGCTTATTAGCATCGGATACGCAGTATTTT.

The rearrangement links TRBV7-9 to TRBJ2-1, with D possibly matching TRBD2 (6 bases). The V gene's germline CDR1 is SEHNR and CDR2 FQNEAQ (reference sequence). CDR3 length: 15 amino acids. Trimming took 1 base from V and 3 from J, leaving 10 bases between them. CDR3 in amino acids: CASSLVRGIYNEQFF. CDR3 sequence (DNA): TGTGCCAGCAGCTTAGTACGGGGGATCTACAATGAGCAGTTCTTC.

This sequence joins TRBV4-3 and TRBJ1-1; possibly TRBD1 for D (6 bases). The CDR3 extends over 15 amino acids. The germline V and J ends were trimmed by 4 bases and 5 bases, with 17 bases remaining between them. Germline V gene sequence: CDR1 LGHNA, CDR2 YSLEER. The CDR3 spells CASSPFSDSNTEAFF. For the CDR3, the DNA is TGCGCCAGCAGCCCATTTTCGGACAGTAATACTGAAGCTTTCTTT.

This chain links TRBV19 with TRBJ2-7; tentatively, D is TRBD1 (6 bases). Germline V CDR1 and CDR2: LNHDA, SQIVND (reference sequence). The CDR3 has 14 residues. The V end was cut by 8 bases, the J end by 2 bases, with 16 bases between. The CDR3 DNA reads as TGTGCCAGTGCTTACCGGGACACGACCTACGAGCAGTACTTC. Its protein is CASAYRDTTYEQYF.

The chain links TRBV5-6 to TRBJ2-5, with TRBD1 matching over 12 bases. Losses at the gene ends were 4 bases for V and 9 bases for J; bases not matched to a gene: 4. CDR1 and CDR2 (germline): SGHDT, YYEEEE. CDR3 size: 13 residues. CDR3 sequence: CASSQGQGASQYF. The CDR3 nucleotides are TGTGCCAGCAGCCAGGGACAGGGGGCTTCCCAGTACTTC.

The chain has TRBV4-1 and TRBJ1-5; TRBD1 is a possible D gene (5 bases). CDR1 is MGHRA and CDR2 is YSYEKL in the germline V gene. CDR3 length: 16 amino acids. The V end was cut by 0 bases, the J end by 7 bases, with 16 bases between. CDR3 amino acids: CASSQEGARLGQPQHF. CDR3 coding DNA: TGCGCCAGCAGCCAAGAAGGGGCACGACTAGGACAGCCCCAGCATTTT.